The 18 T cell receptor beta chains listed next were all sequenced from one sample in a study of blood T cell repertoires in COVID-19. Some clones are missing from TCRdb's copy, which holds only in-frame ones; the method was immunoSEQ multiplex PCR. The sample lists under 65,000 clones; 84% were seen once. Material for sequencing was peripheral blood. These receptor sequences come from a woman in her sixties or seventies with acute or convalescent COVID-19.

This chain joins TRBV9 and TRBJ2-7; D might be TRBD1 (6 bases). The CDR3 totals 16 residues. The germline V and J ends were trimmed by 4 bases and 7 bases, with 24 bases remaining between them. Germline V gene lookup returns CDR1 SGDLS and CDR2 YYNGEE. The CDR3 here is CASSSSLSGAQGEQYF. The DNA of the CDR3 is TGTGCCAGCAGCTCGAGCCTTTCAGGTGCCCAGGGGGAGCAGTACTTC.

The chain joins TRBV19 to TRBJ1-5; D might be TRBD1 (5 bases). The CDR3 runs to 14 residues. V was trimmed by 3 bases and J by 2 bases, leaving 8 bases between them. CDR1 LNHDA and CDR2 SQIVND come from the germline V gene (reference sequence). CDR3 sequence reads: CASSMVGGNQPQHF. CDR3 nucleotides: TGTGCCAGTAGTATGGTAGGGGGCAATCAGCCCCAGCATTTT.

This clone occurred a few times. CDR3 in amino acids: CASSLDGDTYNSPLHF. CDR3 nucleotides: TGCGCCAGCAGCTTGGACGGGGACACTTATAATTCACCCCTCCACTTT. The chain has TRBV5-1 and TRBJ1-6, with D possibly matching TRBD1 (6 bases). V gave up 0 bases and J gave up 4 bases, with 11 bases separating them. The CDR3 sequence is 16 residues long. Germline V gives CDR1 SGHRS, CDR2 YFSETQ.

In DNA, the CDR3 is TGTGCCAGCAGCCACGGTAGGGGGCTTGGGCAGCCCCAGCATTTT. This sequence encodes CASSHGRGLGQPQHF. This chain links TRBV6-5 with TRBJ1-5; 7 bases are a match to TRBD1. Germline V gene lookup returns CDR1 MNHEY and CDR2 SVGAGI. The V segment lost 6 bases and the J segment 7 bases; nucleotides outside the gene matches: 12. The CDR3 is made up of 15 amino acids.

This chain links TRBV7-2 with TRBJ2-2; 11 bases match TRBD2. The V segment lost 7 bases and the J segment 4 bases; nucleotides outside the gene matches: 11. Germline V gene sequence: CDR1 SGHTA, CDR2 FQGNSA. CDR3 length: 17 residues. The DNA of the CDR3 is TGTGCCAGCAAGACCGGTTTAGCGGGGGGGCCCACCGGGGAGCTGTTTTTT. Its translation: CASKTGLAGGPTGELFF. The whole variable domain, filled in from reference TRBV7-2 and TRBJ2-2, reads GAGVSQSPSNKVTEKGKDVELRCDPISGHTALYWYRQSLGQGLEFLIYFQGNSAPDKSGLPSDRFSAERTGGSVSTLTIQRTQQEDSAVYLCASKTGLAGGPTGELFFGEGSRLTVL.

This chain uses TRBV7-2 with TRBJ1-2, with a possible D match to TRBD1 (5 bases). V lost 5 bases and J 2 bases, leaving 12 bases between the germline ends. From germline, CDR1 is SGHTA and CDR2 FQGNSA. This CDR3 spans 14 amino acids. CDR3 bases: TGTGCCAGCAGCCCCGGACGGACAAACTATGGCTACACCTTC. Translating gives CASSPGRTNYGYTF.

This clone was observed a single time. This chain joins TRBV6-5 and TRBJ2-2; 8 bases map to TRBD2. The trim removed 8 bases at V and 5 bases at J, leaving 7 bases unmatched. The CDR3 loop spans 14 amino acids. Looked up from germline, CDR1 is MNHEY and CDR2 is SVGAGI. In DNA, the CDR3 is TGTGCCAGCTTCTCGGGGGGGAGGACCGGGGAGCTGTTTTTT. Residues: CASFSGGRTGELFF.

V is TRBV5-1 and J is TRBJ1-3; 7 bases are shared with TRBD1. V was clipped by 3 bases and J by 0 bases; unmatched bases: 12. From germline, CDR1 is SGHRS and CDR2 YFSETQ. The CDR3 is 18 amino acids. CDR3 in amino acids: CASSWTGTADSSGNTIYF. The CDR3 DNA follows: TGCGCCAGCAGCTGGACCGGGACAGCCGATTCCTCTGGAAACACCATATATTTT.

The V and J genes are TRBV2 and TRBJ2-3; perhaps TRBD1 as D (6 bases). CDR3 length equals 16 residues. From germline, CDR1 is SNHLY and CDR2 FYNNEI. The V end lost 4 bases, the J end lost 5 bases, and 19 bases lay between the germline ends. CDR3 loop: CASSANVGGRLDTQYF. The DNA of the CDR3 is TGTGCCAGCAGTGCCAATGTAGGGGGTCGCTTAGATACGCAGTATTTT.

The V and J genes are TRBV3-1 (or the pseudogene TRBV3-2) and TRBJ2-2; TRBD2 matches 14 bases. After removal of 4 bases from V and 8 bases from J, the junction contained 6 bases not matched to a gene. The CDR3 runs to 16 residues. From germline, CDR1 is LGHDT and CDR2 YNNKEL (reference sequence). The CDR3 nucleotides are TGTGCCAGCAGCCCGACTAGCGGGGGGGCCAGAGGGGAGCTGTTTTTT. Protein: CASSPTSGGARGELFF.

The V call is TRBV30, the J call TRBJ1-5; D call uncertain. Germline CDR1 reads GTSNPN; CDR2 reads SVGIG (reference sequence). CDR3 length equals 11 residues. The V and J ends lost 1 base and 12 bases respectively, with 10 bases between them. The chain's CDR3 is CAWSAGLIQHF. As DNA, the CDR3 is TGTGCCTGGAGTGCCGGTCTCATCCAGCATTTT.

The rearrangement uses TRBV9 and TRBJ1-3; TRBD1 aligns across 10 bases. CDR3 length equals 14 residues. The J segment lost 7 bases and the V segment lost 0 bases, leaving 1 base of the junction unmatched. Germline V CDR1 and CDR2: SGDLS, YYNGEE. The CDR3: CASSVGTGGNTIYF. Written as DNA, the CDR3 is TGTGCCAGCAGCGTAGGGACAGGGGGTAACACCATATATTTT.

The genes are TRBV11-2 and TRBJ1-2, with 9 bases fitting TRBD1. CDR1 is SGHAT and CDR2 is FQNNGV in the germline V gene. V dropped 3 bases and J dropped 7; count of bases not matched to a gene: 6. This CDR3 has 14 amino acids. Here the CDR3 reads CASSLHTGGLGYTF. CDR3 DNA sequence: TGTGCCAGCAGCTTGCACACAGGGGGCCTTGGCTACACCTTC. The variable domain in full, completed from reference TRBV11-2 and TRBJ1-2, reads EAGVAQSPRYKIIEKRQSVAFWCNPISGHATLYWYQQILGQGPKLLIQFQNNGVVDDSQLPKDRFSAERLKGVDSTLKIQPAKLEDSAVYLCASSLHTGGLGYTFGSGTRLTVV.

The chain recombines TRBV3-1 (or the pseudogene TRBV3-2) with TRBJ1-1; D is possibly TRBD1 (6 bases). Germline CDR1 reads LGHDT; CDR2 reads YNNKEL (reference sequence). The length of the CDR3 is 12 residues. The V end was cut by 3 bases, the J end by 11 bases, with 13 bases between. The CDR3 protein is CASSQQGRRAFF. Here the CDR3 DNA reads TGTGCCAGCAGCCAGCAGGGGCGGCGGGCTTTCTTT.

The J gene is TRBJ2-1, the V gene TRBV3-1 (or the pseudogene TRBV3-2); no reliable D call. The CDR3 length is 15 residues. The germline V gene has CDR1 LGHDT and CDR2 YNNKEL (reference sequence). The V end lost 2 bases, the J end lost 0 bases, and 8 bases lay between the germline ends. The CDR3 bases are TGTGCCAGCAGCCAATACCACGGCTCCTACAATGAGCAGTTCTTC. It codes for CASSQYHGSYNEQFF.

The V gene is TRBV19, the J gene TRBJ1-5; possibly TRBD1 for D (5 bases). There are 16 residues in the CDR3. V lost 4 bases and J lost 2, with 15 bases in between. Looked up from germline, CDR1 is LNHDA and CDR2 is SQIVND (reference sequence). The CDR3 bases are TGTGCCAGTAGTACCAGGGAACCACCGGGCAATCAGCCCCAGCATTTT. It yields the protein CASSTREPPGNQPQHF.

The chain recombines TRBV5-5 with TRBJ2-7; 10 bases are shared with TRBD1. The CDR3 covers 16 residues. Germline V gene sequence: CDR1 SGHKS, CDR2 YYEKEE (reference sequence). Trimming took 0 bases from V and 3 from J; bases not matched to a gene: 6. DNA for the CDR3: TGTGCCAGCAGCTTGGGGCCGGGACAGGGGAACTACGAGCAGTACTTC. Translated: CASSLGPGQGNYEQYF. The variable domain in full, completed from reference TRBV5-5 and TRBJ2-7, reads DAGVTQSPTHLIKTRGQQVTLRCSPISGHKSVSWYQQVLGQGPQFIFQYYEKEERGRGNFPDRFSARQFPNYSSELNVNALLLGDSALYLCASSLGPGQGNYEQYFGPGTRLTVT.

The rearrangement joins TRBV11-2 to TRBJ2-4; 10 bases align to TRBD2. The junction had 11 bases not matched to a gene; V was cut back by 0 bases and J by 0 bases. Germline values: CDR1 SGHAT, CDR2 FQNNGV. The CDR3 has 20 residues. CDR3 amino acids: CASSLDGLAGALLAKNIQYF. In nucleotides, the CDR3 is TGTGCCAGCAGCTTAGATGGGCTAGCGGGGGCCCTCCTAGCCAAAAACATTCAGTACTTC.